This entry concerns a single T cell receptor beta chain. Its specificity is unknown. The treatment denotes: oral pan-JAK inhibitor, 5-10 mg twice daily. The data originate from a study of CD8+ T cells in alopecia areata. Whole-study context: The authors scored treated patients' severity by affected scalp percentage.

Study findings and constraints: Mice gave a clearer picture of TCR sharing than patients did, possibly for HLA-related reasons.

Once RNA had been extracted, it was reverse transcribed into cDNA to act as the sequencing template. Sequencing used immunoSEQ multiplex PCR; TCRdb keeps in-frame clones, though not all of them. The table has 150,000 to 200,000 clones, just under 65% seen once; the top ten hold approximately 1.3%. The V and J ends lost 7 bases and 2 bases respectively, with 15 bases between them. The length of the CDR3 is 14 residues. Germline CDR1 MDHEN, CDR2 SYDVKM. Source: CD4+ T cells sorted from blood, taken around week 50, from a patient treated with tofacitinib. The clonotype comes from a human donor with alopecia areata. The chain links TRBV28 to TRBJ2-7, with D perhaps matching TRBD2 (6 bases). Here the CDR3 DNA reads TGTGCCAGCAAAGCGGGTGCGGGGACCTACGAGCAGTACTTC. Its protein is CASKAGAGTYEQYF.